The rows below give T cell receptor beta chains drawn from one sample of a study of blood T cell repertoires in COVID-19. Profiled with immunoSEQ multiplex PCR; TCRdb holds only in-frame clones, not every one. The sample has 190,000 or so clones; about nine tenths are singletons. Sequenced sample: PBMCs or T cells enriched from blood (not recorded which). These receptors all come from a man between 18 and 35 years old with acute COVID-19. Both conserved end residues are part of each CDR3. The order of the fields is CDR3 DNA, CDR3 protein, D gene, V gene, clone size, J gene. D genes are given only for firm matches. Some rows mark clone size as missing; the rest say once, few, many or name a class of expanded clone.

cdr3_nt: TGTGCCGCGGGGACTAGCGGATTCCGCACAGATACGCAGTATTTT; cdr3_aa: CAAGTSGFRTDTQYF; d_call: TRBD2; v_call: TRBV11-2; clone_size: NA; j_call: TRBJ2-3
cdr3_nt: TGTGCCACCAGTGACGGCCGACAGGGGGCGGGAAATCAGCCCCAGCATTTT; cdr3_aa: CATSDGRQGAGNQPQHF; d_call: TRBD1; v_call: TRBV24-1; clone_size: NA; j_call: TRBJ1-5
cdr3_nt: TGTGCCAGCAGCCCCCATCGCCGGGATGAGCAGTTCTTC; cdr3_aa: CASSPHRRDEQFF; d_call: NA; v_call: TRBV4-2; clone_size: NA; j_call: TRBJ2-1
cdr3_nt: TGTGCCAGCTCACCACCGGGACAGAAATATGGCTACACCTTC; cdr3_aa: CASSPPGQKYGYTF; d_call: TRBD1; v_call: TRBV18; clone_size: once; j_call: TRBJ1-2
cdr3_nt: TGTGCCAGTTTAGCGCTAATTAACACCGGGGAGCTGTTTTTT; cdr3_aa: CASLALINTGELFF; d_call: NA; v_call: TRBV28; clone_size: once; j_call: TRBJ2-2
cdr3_nt: TGCAGTGCTAGTTGGGCAACCACTGAAGCTTTCTTT; cdr3_aa: CSASWATTEAFF; d_call: NA; v_call: TRBV20-1; clone_size: NA; j_call: TRBJ1-1
cdr3_nt: TGTGCCAGCAGTGCTTGGGGGGTGTCGGGCTATGGCTACACCTTC; cdr3_aa: CASSAWGVSGYGYTF; d_call: NA; v_call: TRBV2; clone_size: NA; j_call: TRBJ1-2
cdr3_nt: TGTGCCAGCAGTGAAGCCCTAGCCTCCTACAATGAGCAGTTCTTC; cdr3_aa: CASSEALASYNEQFF; d_call: NA; v_call: TRBV2; clone_size: NA; j_call: TRBJ2-1
cdr3_nt: TGTGCCAGCAGCCCAGTGATGGTCAGAAATGAGCAGTTCTTC; cdr3_aa: CASSPVMVRNEQFF; d_call: NA; v_call: TRBV14; clone_size: NA; j_call: TRBJ2-1
cdr3_nt: TGTGCCAGCAGCGAGGAAGTAAGGGGCGAGTATGGCTACACCTTC; cdr3_aa: CASSEEVRGEYGYTF; d_call: NA; v_call: TRBV9; clone_size: NA; j_call: TRBJ1-2
cdr3_nt: TGTGCCAGCAGCAAGGGGTTGACTAGCTCGGAGACCCAGTACTTC; cdr3_aa: CASSKGLTSSETQYF; d_call: TRBD2; v_call: TRBV28; clone_size: NA; j_call: TRBJ2-5
cdr3_nt: TGTGCCAGCAGGTCAGGGGGCGTCAATCAGCCCCAGCATTTT; cdr3_aa: CASRSGGVNQPQHF; d_call: TRBD1; v_call: TRBV2; clone_size: NA; j_call: TRBJ1-5
cdr3_nt: TGTGCCAGCAGTTTAGCTAGCGGCTACGAGCAGTACTTC; cdr3_aa: CASSLASGYEQYF; d_call: TRBD2; v_call: TRBV28; clone_size: NA; j_call: TRBJ2-7
cdr3_nt: TGCGCCAGCAGCGGTGACACAGGGGGCCAGCCCCAGCATTTT; cdr3_aa: CASSGDTGGQPQHF; d_call: TRBD1; v_call: TRBV4-1; clone_size: NA; j_call: TRBJ1-5
cdr3_nt: TGTGCCTGGAGTGTGGCGGAGGGGCTCGAGCAGTACTTC; cdr3_aa: CAWSVAEGLEQYF; d_call: NA; v_call: TRBV30; clone_size: NA; j_call: TRBJ2-7
cdr3_nt: TGCGCCAGCAGCCAAGAAAGCGGGACAGGTAGCGAAAAACTGTTTTTT; cdr3_aa: CASSQESGTGSEKLFF; d_call: TRBD1; v_call: TRBV4-1; clone_size: NA; j_call: TRBJ1-4
cdr3_nt: TGTGCCAGCTCACCCGCGGGTAGCGGGAGTACAGATACGCAGTATTTT; cdr3_aa: CASSPAGSGSTDTQYF; d_call: TRBD2; v_call: TRBV18; clone_size: NA; j_call: TRBJ2-3
cdr3_nt: TGTGCCAGCAGCTTCGGCCGGGGAGAGACCCAGTACTTC; cdr3_aa: CASSFGRGETQYF; d_call: NA; v_call: TRBV7-9; clone_size: NA; j_call: TRBJ2-5
cdr3_nt: TGTGCCAGCAGCTCCCCTACAGGGGAATCTGATGTGATCCCCTACGAGCAGTACTTC; cdr3_aa: CASSSPTGESDVIPYEQYF; d_call: TRBD1; v_call: TRBV11-2; clone_size: NA; j_call: TRBJ2-7
cdr3_nt: TGTGCCAGCAGTTATCAGGGGAGGGGGTTAAGCACTGAAGCTTTCTTT; cdr3_aa: CASSYQGRGLSTEAFF; d_call: NA; v_call: TRBV28; clone_size: NA; j_call: TRBJ1-1
cdr3_nt: TGTGCCAGCAGTTCCCGGACTGGCTTTGCAGATACGCAGTATTTT; cdr3_aa: CASSSRTGFADTQYF; d_call: NA; v_call: TRBV27; clone_size: NA; j_call: TRBJ2-3
cdr3_nt: TGTGCCACCAGTGATCTATCAGGGGGCCCCTACAATGAGCAGTTCTTC; cdr3_aa: CATSDLSGGPYNEQFF; d_call: TRBD1; v_call: TRBV24-1; clone_size: NA; j_call: TRBJ2-1
cdr3_nt: TGTGCCAGCAGTGGGGACAGCTATGGCTACACCTTC; cdr3_aa: CASSGDSYGYTF; d_call: TRBD1; v_call: TRBV2; clone_size: NA; j_call: TRBJ1-2
cdr3_nt: TGTGCCTGGAGTAGGGAGGGCAATCAGCCCCAGCATTTT; cdr3_aa: CAWSREGNQPQHF; d_call: NA; v_call: TRBV30; clone_size: NA; j_call: TRBJ1-5
cdr3_nt: TGTGCCAGTAGTATCCCGGCAGGCAGCAATCAGCCCCAGCATTTT; cdr3_aa: CASSIPAGSNQPQHF; d_call: NA; v_call: TRBV19; clone_size: NA; j_call: TRBJ1-5
cdr3_nt: TGTGCCAGCAGAGGAGGGGCACGTATAGCGGGAGTAAACGAGCAGTACTTC; cdr3_aa: CASRGGARIAGVNEQYF; d_call: TRBD2; v_call: TRBV2; clone_size: NA; j_call: TRBJ2-7
cdr3_nt: TGTGCCAGCAGCCCATCCCCAGGAGGTGGAAACACCATATATTTT; cdr3_aa: CASSPSPGGGNTIYF; d_call: NA; v_call: TRBV7-2; clone_size: NA; j_call: TRBJ1-3
cdr3_nt: TGTGCCACCTTTTTCCACGAGCAGTACTTC; cdr3_aa: CATFFHEQYF; d_call: NA; v_call: TRBV6-5; clone_size: NA; j_call: TRBJ2-7